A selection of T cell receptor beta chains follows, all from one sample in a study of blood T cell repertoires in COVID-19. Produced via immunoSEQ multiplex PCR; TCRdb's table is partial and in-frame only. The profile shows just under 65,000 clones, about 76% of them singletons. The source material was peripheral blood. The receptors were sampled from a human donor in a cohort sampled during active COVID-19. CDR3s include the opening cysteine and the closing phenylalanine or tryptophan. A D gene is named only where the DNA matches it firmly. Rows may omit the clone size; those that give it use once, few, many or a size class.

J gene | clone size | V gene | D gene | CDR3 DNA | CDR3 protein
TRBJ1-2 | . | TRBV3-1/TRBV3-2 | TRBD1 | TGTGCCAGCAGCTTCGGACAGGGGGCACGGTATGGCTACACCTTC | CASSFGQGARYGYTF
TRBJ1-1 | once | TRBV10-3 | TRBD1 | TGTGCCATCAAGGGACAGGGCGGCACTGAAGCTTTCTTT | CAIKGQGGTEAFF
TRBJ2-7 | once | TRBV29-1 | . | TGCAGCGTTGACGTGACGGGACTTCATAACGAGCAGTACTTC | CSVDVTGLHNEQYF
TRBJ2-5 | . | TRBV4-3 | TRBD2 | TGCGCCAGCAGCCCACATAGCGGGGGGGCCGGTGAGACCCAGTACTTC | CASSPHSGGAGETQYF
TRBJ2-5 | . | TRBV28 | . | TGTGCCAGCAGTTCGACAGGCCACCAAGAGACCCAGTACTTC | CASSSTGHQETQYF
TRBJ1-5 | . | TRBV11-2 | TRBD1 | TGTGCCAGCAGCCGGACAGGGATCAGTCAGCCCCAGCATTTT | CASSRTGISQPQHF
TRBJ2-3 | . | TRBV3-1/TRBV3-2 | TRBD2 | TGTGCCAGCAGCCAAGGGTTGGCTAGCGGGGGTAATACGCAGTATTTT | CASSQGLASGGNTQYF
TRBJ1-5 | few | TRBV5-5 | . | TGTGCCAGCAGCTTAGAGGGAAATCGGCCCCAGCATTTT | CASSLEGNRPQHF
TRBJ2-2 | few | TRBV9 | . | TGTGCCAGCAGCGTAGCTATAGGGGGACCCGGGGAGCTGTTTTTT | CASSVAIGGPGELFF
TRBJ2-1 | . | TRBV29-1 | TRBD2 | TGCAGCGTTGCGCGAGGGACTATCAATGAGCAGTTCTTC | CSVARGTINEQFF
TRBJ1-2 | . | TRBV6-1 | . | TGTGCCAGCAGTGAACGTTACTATGGCTACACCTTC | CASSERYYGYTF
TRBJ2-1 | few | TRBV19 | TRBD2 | TGTGCCAGTAGTATTCTGACTAGCGGGGGTTACAATGAGCAGTTCTTC | CASSILTSGGYNEQFF
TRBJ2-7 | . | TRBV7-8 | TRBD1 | TGTGCCAGCAGCTCGGACAGGGGTGGCGAGCAGTACTTC | CASSSDRGGEQYF
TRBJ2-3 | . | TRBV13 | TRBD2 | TGTGCCAGCAGCTTTAGCGGGAGCACAGATACGCAGTATTTT | CASSFSGSTDTQYF
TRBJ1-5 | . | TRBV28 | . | TGTGCCAGCAGTCCTCTGAGGGTGGGGCAGCCCCAGCATTTT | CASSPLRVGQPQHF
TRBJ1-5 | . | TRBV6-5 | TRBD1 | TGTGCCAGCAGCGGGACAGCGAATCAGCCCCAGCATTTT | CASSGTANQPQHF
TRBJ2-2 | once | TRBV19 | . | TGTGCCAGTAGTATAGATTCAGGGAAGTTCACCGGGGAGCTGTTTTTT | CASSIDSGKFTGELFF
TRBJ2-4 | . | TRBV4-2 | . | TGTGCCAGCAGCCAATCCTCGAGTGGGCAAGGCATTCAGTACTTC | CASSQSSSGQGIQYF
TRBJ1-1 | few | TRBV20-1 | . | TGCAGTGCTCGTTGGACAGAAGAAGCTTTCTTT | CSARWTEEAFF
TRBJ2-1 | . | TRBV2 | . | TGTGCCAGCAGTGCCCGGTTGAACTACAATGAGCAGTTCTTC | CASSARLNYNEQFF
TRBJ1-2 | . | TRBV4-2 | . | TGTGCCAGCAGCCAAGATGCGGGGGCGACCGCCTATGGCTACACCTTC | CASSQDAGATAYGYTF
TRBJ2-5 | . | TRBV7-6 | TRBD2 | TGTGCCAGCAGCTCGCGAAGCGGGGGAAACGAAGAGACCCAGTACTTC | CASSSRSGGNEETQYF
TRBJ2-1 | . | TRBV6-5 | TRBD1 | TGTGCCAGCAGGGACCGGGACAGGGGGCTCGATGAGCAGTTCTTC | CASRDRDRGLDEQFF
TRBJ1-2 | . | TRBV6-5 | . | TGTGCCAGCAGTTACGGCAGGGTCCCTAACTATGGCTACACCTTC | CASSYGRVPNYGYTF
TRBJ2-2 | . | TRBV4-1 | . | TGCGCCAGCAGCCAAGTATTTACGGGGGGCGCGAACACCGGGGAGCTGTTTTTT | CASSQVFTGGANTGELFF
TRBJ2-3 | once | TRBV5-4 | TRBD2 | TGTGCCAGCAGCCCGGGGGGGCTTGGGACAGATACGCAGTATTTT | CASSPGGLGTDTQYF
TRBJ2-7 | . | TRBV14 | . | TGTGCCAGCAGCCAAGGCGGTTTGTACGAGCAGTACTTC | CASSQGGLYEQYF
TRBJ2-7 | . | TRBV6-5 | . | TGTGCCAGCAGAGAGCGAGGGTACGAGCAGTACTTC | CASRERGYEQYF
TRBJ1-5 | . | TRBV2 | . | TGTGCCAGCAATGGGGGCCCTGGACAGCCCCAGCATTTT | CASNGGPGQPQHF
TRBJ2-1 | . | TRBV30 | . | TGTGCCTGGCGCGGTTTGCCAGAAAACTACAATGAGCAGTTCTTC | CAWRGLPENYNEQFF
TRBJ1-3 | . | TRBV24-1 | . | TGTGCCACCAGTGATTCGAGGCGGGGGATCGGAAACACCATATATTTT | CATSDSRRGIGNTIYF
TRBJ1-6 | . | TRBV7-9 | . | TGTGCCAGCCGACCGGGGGGTGGGTCACCCCTCCACTTT | CASRPGGGSPLHF
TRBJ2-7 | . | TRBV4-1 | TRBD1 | TGCGCCAGCAGCCCCGGGACAGGGTGGTCCTACGAGCAGTACTTC | CASSPGTGWSYEQYF
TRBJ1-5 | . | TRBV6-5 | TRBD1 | TGTGCCAGCAGTCACAACAGGGGGCTTGAGCCCCAGCATTTT | CASSHNRGLEPQHF
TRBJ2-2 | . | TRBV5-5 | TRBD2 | TGTGCCAGCAGCCTAGCGGGTAGCACCGGGGAGCTGTTTTTT | CASSLAGSTGELFF
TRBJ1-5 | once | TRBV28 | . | TGTGCCAGCAGTTTACCCTCTCTAGGTCAGCCCCAGCATTTT | CASSLPSLGQPQHF
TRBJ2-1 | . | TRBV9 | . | TGTGCCAGCAGCGTCGACTTCGATGAGCAGTTCTTC | CASSVDFDEQFF
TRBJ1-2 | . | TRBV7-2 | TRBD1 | TGTGCCAGCAGCTTAGGACCGGGACAGCCTAACTATGGCTACACCTTC | CASSLGPGQPNYGYTF
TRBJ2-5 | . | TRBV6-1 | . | TGTGCCAGCAGTGAAGCTTGGGGGGCCCAGTACTTC | CASSEAWGAQYF
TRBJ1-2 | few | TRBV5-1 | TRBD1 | TGCGCCAGCAGCTTGGAGGGGACAGGACCCCGAAACTATGGCTACACCTTC | CASSLEGTGPRNYGYTF
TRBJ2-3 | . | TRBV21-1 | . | TGTGCCAGCAGCAAAGAGAAAGGGACAGGGGGCGCGAGGAGCACAGATACGCAGTATTTT | CASSKEKGTGGARSTDTQYF
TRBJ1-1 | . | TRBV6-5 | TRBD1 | TGTGCCAGCAGTTACGACAGGGCCCTTTTGAGGACTGAAGCTTTCTTT | CASSYDRALLRTEAFF
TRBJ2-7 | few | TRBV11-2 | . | TGTGCCAGCAGCTTAGATCTGACAGTCCCGTACGAGCAGTACTTC | CASSLDLTVPYEQYF
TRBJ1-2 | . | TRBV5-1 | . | TGCGCCAGCAGCTTGCTCACAGGGAAAGGCTACACCTTC | CASSLLTGKGYTF
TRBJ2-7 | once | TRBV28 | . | TGTGCCAGCAGTTCGTTCCCCTACGAGCAGTACTTC | CASSSFPYEQYF
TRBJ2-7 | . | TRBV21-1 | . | TGTGCCAGCGGCCGCAGGGGCCCTTCCGAGCAGTACTTC | CASGRRGPSEQYF
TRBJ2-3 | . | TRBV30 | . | TGTGCCTGGAGTGCGCTAGTGGGGCATACGCAGTATTTT | CAWSALVGHTQYF
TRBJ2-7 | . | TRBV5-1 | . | TGCGCCAGCAGCTTGGGGGTCGGGTTCTCCTACGAGCAGTACTTC | CASSLGVGFSYEQYF
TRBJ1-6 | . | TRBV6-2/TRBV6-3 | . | TGTGCCAGCAGTGAGGGACACGGCCCCCTCCACTTT | CASSEGHGPLHF
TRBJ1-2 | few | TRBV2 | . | TGTGCCAGCAGTGAAGCAGGACAGTTGAATGGCTACACCTTC | CASSEAGQLNGYTF
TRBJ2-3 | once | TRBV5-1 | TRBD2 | TGCGCCAGCAGCTTGCAAGCGGGACCCACAGATACGCAGTATTTT | CASSLQAGPTDTQYF
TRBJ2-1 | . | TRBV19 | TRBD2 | TGTGCCAGTAGTACCACGACAGCGGGGGTCGGGGAGCAGTTCTTC | CASSTTTAGVGEQFF
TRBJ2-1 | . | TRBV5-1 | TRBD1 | TGCGCCAGCAGCTCGGTCGGGACAGGGGGGCGTGAGCAGTTCTTC | CASSSVGTGGREQFF
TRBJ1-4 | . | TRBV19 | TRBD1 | TGTGCCAGTAGTCAAGGGACAGGGAATGAAAAACTGTTTTTT | CASSQGTGNEKLFF
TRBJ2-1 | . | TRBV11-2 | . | TGTGCCAGCAGCTTCATGGGGGGTTCTGAGCAGTTCTTC | CASSFMGGSEQFF
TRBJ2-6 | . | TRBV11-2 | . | TGTGCCAGCAGCTTAGGGGGAGTCTCTGGGGCCAACGTCCTGACTTTC | CASSLGGVSGANVLTF
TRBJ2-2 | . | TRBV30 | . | TGTGCCTGGAGTGAACCAGGGATCTCTGGGGAGCTGTTTTTT | CAWSEPGISGELFF